The sample holds many counts of the clone carrying this T cell receptor (beta chain). Noted time point: newly diagnosed GD, antithyroid drugs for less than 3 months. PBMC-derived RNA was used for the TCR library. Combining iRepertoire HTBI primers with Arm-PCR of CDR3 regions, the authors built TCR beta libraries. TCRdb re-called the multiplex PCR reads with MiXCR, one entry per CDR3 protein. The sample lists some 400,000 distinct CDR3 sequences; 14% to 15% were seen once. The data originate from a study of regulatory T cells in long-lasting Graves disease. The CDR3 is 18 amino acids. CDR1 and CDR2 (germline): MNHEY, SVGEGT. V lost 8 bases, J lost 0 bases, and 13 bases stayed unmatched. The data were also submitted as part of a second study, on T cells in Graves' hyperthyroidism and ophthalmopathy. That paper notes: Most clonotypes expanded in thyroid above 0.001 were likewise present in blood.

Source: peripheral blood mononuclear cells (PBMCs), taken at new diagnosis, from a patient treated with antithyroid drugs. This chain joins TRBV6-2 or TRBV6-3 and TRBJ2-3, with 11 bases matching TRBD2. The origin of this receptor is a woman in her thirties with Graves disease. The CDR3 loop is CASVPGMGLAESTDTQYF. The CDR3 DNA sequence: TGTGCCAGCGTACCGGGGATGGGACTAGCGGAGAGCACAGATACGCAGTATTTT.